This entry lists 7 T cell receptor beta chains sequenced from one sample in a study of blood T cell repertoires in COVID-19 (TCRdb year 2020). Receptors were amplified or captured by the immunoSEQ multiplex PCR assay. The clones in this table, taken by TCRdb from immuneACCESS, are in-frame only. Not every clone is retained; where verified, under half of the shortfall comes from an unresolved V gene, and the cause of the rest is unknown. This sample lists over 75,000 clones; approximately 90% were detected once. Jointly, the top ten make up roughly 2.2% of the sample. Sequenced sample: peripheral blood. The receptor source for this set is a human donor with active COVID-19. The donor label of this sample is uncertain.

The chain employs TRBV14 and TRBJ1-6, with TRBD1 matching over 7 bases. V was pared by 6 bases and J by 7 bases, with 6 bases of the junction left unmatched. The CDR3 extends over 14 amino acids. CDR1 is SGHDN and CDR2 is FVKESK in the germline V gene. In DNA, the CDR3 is TGTGCCAGCAGAGAGGGGGCCACCAATTCACCCCTCCACTTT. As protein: CASREGATNSPLHF.

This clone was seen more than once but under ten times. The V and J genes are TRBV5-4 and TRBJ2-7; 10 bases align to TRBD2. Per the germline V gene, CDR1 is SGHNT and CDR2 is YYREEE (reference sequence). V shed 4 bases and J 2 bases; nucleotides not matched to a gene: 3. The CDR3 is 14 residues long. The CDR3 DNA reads TGTGCCAGCAGCCGGACTAGCGGTGCCTACGAGCAGTACTTC. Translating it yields CASSRTSGAYEQYF.

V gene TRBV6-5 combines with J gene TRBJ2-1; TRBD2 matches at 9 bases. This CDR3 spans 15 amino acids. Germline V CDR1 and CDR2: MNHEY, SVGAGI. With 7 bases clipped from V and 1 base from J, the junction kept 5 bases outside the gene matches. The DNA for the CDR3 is TGTGCCAGCAACCAAGCGGGGGGATCCTACAATGAGCAGTTCTTC. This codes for CASNQAGGSYNEQFF.

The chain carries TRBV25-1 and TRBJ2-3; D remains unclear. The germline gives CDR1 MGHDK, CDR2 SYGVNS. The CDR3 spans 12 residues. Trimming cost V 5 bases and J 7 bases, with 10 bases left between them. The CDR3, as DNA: TGTGCCAGCAGTCACTCACTACATACGCAGTATTTT. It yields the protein CASSHSLHTQYF.

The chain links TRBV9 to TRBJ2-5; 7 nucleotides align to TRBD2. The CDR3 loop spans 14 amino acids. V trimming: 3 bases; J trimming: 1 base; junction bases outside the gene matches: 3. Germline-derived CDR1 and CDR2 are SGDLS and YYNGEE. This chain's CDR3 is CASSGSGAQETQYF. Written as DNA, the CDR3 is TGTGCCAGCAGCGGAAGCGGGGCCCAAGAGACCCAGTACTTC.

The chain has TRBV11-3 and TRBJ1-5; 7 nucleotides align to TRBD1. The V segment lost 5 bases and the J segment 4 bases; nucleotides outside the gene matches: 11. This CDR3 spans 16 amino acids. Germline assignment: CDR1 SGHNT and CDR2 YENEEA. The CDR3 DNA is TGTGCCAGCAGCCCTATACAGGACAGGAGGAATCAGCCCCAGCATTTT. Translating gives CASSPIQDRRNQPQHF.

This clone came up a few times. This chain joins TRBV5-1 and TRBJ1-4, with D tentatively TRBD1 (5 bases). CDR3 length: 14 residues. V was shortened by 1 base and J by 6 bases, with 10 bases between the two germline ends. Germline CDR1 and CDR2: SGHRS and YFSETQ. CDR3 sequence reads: CASSLWGDDEKLFF. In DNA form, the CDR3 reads TGCGCCAGCAGCTTGTGGGGGGACGATGAAAAACTGTTTTTT.